In this sample, the clone carrying this T cell receptor (beta chain) turned up many times. Its target is unknown. Unique molecular identifiers were incorporated during preparation of the TCRbeta library. TCRdb redid the calling of the PCR reads with MiXCR, one entry per CDR3 protein. The repertoire has over 45,000 distinct CDR3 sequences, about a tenth of them found once; the top ten carry approximately 30%. The data stem from a study of T-cell reconstitution after alpha-beta-depleted transplantation in children. General study findings and limits: Several hundred expanded graft clones reportedly were the source of alpha-beta T cells about two months after transplant.

CDR1 is DFQATT and CDR2 is SNEGSKA in the germline V gene (reference sequence). Trimming removed 2 bases from V and 2 bases from J, with 15 bases in between. CDR3 length: 15 amino acids. Sequenced material: PBMCs, mostly from graft donor cells, taken 60 days after TCRalphabeta/CD19-depleted stem cell transplant. The sequence was collected from a male patient between 2 and 15 years old who had a stem cell transplant for chronic granulomatous disease, so the T cells may come from the graft donor. The chain uses TRBV20-1 and TRBJ2-5, with D possibly matching TRBD2 (5 bases). CDR3 region: CSARLAKTTQETQYF. The CDR3 coding sequence is TGCAGTGCTAGACTAGCAAAGACTACTCAAGAGACCCAGTACTTC.